A single sample gave rise to the 30 T cell receptor beta chains below, sequenced in a study of read filtering for tumor transcriptome and immune sequencing. From roughly 390 ng of RNA, a library with molecular barcoded alpha/delta and beta/gamma adaptors was made. Each CDR3 protein gets one entry after TCRdb re-called the reads with MiXCR. The repertoire consists of about 130,000 distinct CDR3 sequences, with over 10% occurring once and the leading ten covering approximately 9.9%. Sequenced material: a population of CD138-negative cells sorted from bone marrow. Receptors were obtained from a donor aged 40 or older with multiple myeloma.

Ten or more counts support this clonotype. The V and J genes are TRBV27 and TRBJ1-5; 10 nucleotides align to TRBD1. CDR3 length: 15 amino acids. In germline, CDR1 is MNHEY, CDR2 SMNVEV (reference sequence). Trimming at V came to 6 bases and at J to 2 bases, leaving 4 bases not matched to a gene. This CDR3 reads CASRWTGGGNQPQHF. CDR3 DNA: TGTGCCAGCAGATGGACAGGGGGAGGCAATCAGCCCCAGCATTTT.

This clonotype was observed many times. This chain links TRBV18 with TRBJ1-1; D gene uncertain. The ends were cut back, 2 bases at V and 7 bases at J, with 11 bases in the middle. This CDR3 spans 13 amino acids. Germline V lookup: CDR1 KGHSH, CDR2 LQKENI. The CDR3 sequence is CASSPSGRSEAFF. The CDR3 DNA reads as TGTGCCAGCTCACCATCCGGACGGAGTGAAGCTTTCTTT.

A few counts support this clonotype. Given a much more abundant clone one base away, this may be a read error. The chain employs TRBV6-1 and TRBJ1-2, with 8 bases aligning to TRBD1. CDR1 and CDR2 (germline): MNHNS, SASEGT. This CDR3 contains 13 residues. V gave up 6 bases and J gave up 6 bases; unmatched junction bases: 6. The CDR3 spells CASSWTGNDGYTF. The CDR3 DNA reads as TGTGCCAGCAGCTGGACAGGGAACGATGGCTACACCTTC.

This clonotype was detected ten times or more. The V gene is TRBV5-1, the J gene TRBJ2-2, with TRBD2 matching over 8 bases. Germline CDR1 and CDR2: SGHRS and YFSETQ. This CDR3 has 15 residues. V dropped 4 bases and J dropped 6; count of bases not matched to a gene: 8. This CDR3 reads CASSPQAGEAGELFF. The CDR3 region has the DNA TGCGCCAGCAGCCCCCAAGCGGGAGAGGCCGGGGAGCTGTTTTTT.

This clonotype was detected ten times or more. The V gene is TRBV2, the J gene TRBJ2-1; D gene ambiguous. CDR1 is SNHLY, CDR2 FYNNEI, per germline. CDR3 length equals 14 residues. V lost 9 bases, J lost 0 bases, and 12 bases lay in between. CDR3 region: CASSPYSSYNEQFF. CDR3 sequence (DNA): TGTGCCAGTAGTCCTTACAGCTCCTACAATGAGCAGTTCTTC.

On this clonotype itself: This sequence may be a read error, since a much larger clone differs from it by one base. J is TRBJ1-4 and V is TRBV11-1; 9 bases line up with TRBD1. The J call could be wrong; TRBJ2-3 is a better fit for the DNA end. Germline CDR1 and CDR2: SGHAT and FQDESV (reference sequence). The CDR3 consists of 15 residues. The CDR3 nucleotides read TGTGCCAGCAGCTTCCGGGACAGGGAGGTAGATATGCAGTATTTT. This codes for CASSFRDREVDMQYF.

This clonotype was detected ten times or more. The J gene is TRBJ2-3, the V gene TRBV6-1, with 13 bases fitting TRBD2. The CDR3 length is 14 residues. The V gene end was trimmed by 8 bases and the J gene end by 1 base; junction bases not matched to a gene: 0. The V gene's germline CDR1 is MNHNS and CDR2 SASEGT. CDR3 DNA: TGTGCCAGCGGGACTAGCGGGGGCACAGATACGCAGTATTTT. It is translated as CASGTSGGTDTQYF.

Ten or more counts support this clonotype. The chain links TRBV29-1 to TRBJ2-5; D is possibly TRBD2 (6 bases). V was cut by 7 bases and J by 5 bases, with 8 bases left in between. Germline V lookup: CDR1 SQVTM, CDR2 ANQGSEA. The CDR3 consists of 10 residues. CDR3 DNA: TGCAGCGCTGCGGGGGAGACCCAGTACTTC. This translates into CSAAGETQYF.

This clonotype was counted only a few times. This chain joins TRBV20-1 and TRBJ1-4; D is unclear. There are 14 residues in the CDR3. Germline lookup yields CDR1 DFQATT and CDR2 SNEGSKA (reference sequence). The V end lost 6 bases, the J end lost 2 bases, and 13 bases lay between the germline ends. CDR3 sequence: CSALQQQTNEKLFF. The CDR3 coding sequence is TGCAGTGCCCTACAGCAACAGACTAATGAAAAACTGTTTTTT.

This clonotype was counted many times. The chain uses TRBV4-1 and TRBJ2-3; D is perhaps TRBD1 (5 bases). The CDR3 is 15 residues long. Germline CDR1 is MGHRA and CDR2 is YSYEKL. V lost 1 base to trimming and J lost 4 bases, with 12 bases between them. The CDR3 loop reads CASSQVPGSADTQYF. CDR3 bases: TGCGCCAGCAGCCAAGTACCAGGGTCGGCAGATACGCAGTATTTT.

This clonotype has a count of ten or more. The CDR3 here is CASSLLGPGETQYF. CDR3 DNA: TGTGCCAGCAGCTTATTGGGACCCGGGGAGACCCAGTACTTC. This chain uses TRBV7-2 with TRBJ2-5; possibly TRBD1 or TRBD2 for D (5 bases each). The CDR3 is made up of 14 amino acids. Germline CDR1 and CDR2: SGHTA and FQGNSA. Trimming cost V 2 bases and J 5 bases, with 12 bases left between them.

The gene calls are TRBV5-1 and TRBJ2-3; 9 nucleotides agree with TRBD2. Trimming at V came to 0 bases and at J to 4 bases, leaving 6 bases not matched to a gene. From germline, CDR1 is SGHRS and CDR2 YFSETQ. The length of the CDR3 is 16 residues. This CDR3 is CASSLGAGGPPDTQYF. The CDR3 DNA reads TGCGCCAGCAGCTTGGGTGCGGGGGGGCCGCCAGATACGCAGTATTTT.

This clonotype was counted at least ten times. V gene TRBV6-1 combines with J gene TRBJ2-5, with D possibly being TRBD1 (6 bases). The CDR3 has 13 amino acids. The V end was cut by 4 bases, the J end by 1 base, with 7 bases between. Germline V gene sequence: CDR1 MNHNS, CDR2 SASEGT. CDR3 DNA: TGTGCCAGCAGTGGGGACACCCAAGAGACCCAGTACTTC. The encoded protein is CASSGDTQETQYF.

The sample holds many counts of this clonotype. V gene TRBV12-3 or TRBV12-4 combines with J gene TRBJ1-2; D possibly corresponds to TRBD1 (5 bases). The CDR3 extends over 13 amino acids. With 6 bases removed from V and 6 bases from J, the gap between germline ends came to 14 bases. The CDR3 DNA follows: TGTGCCAGCAGCCCTGGGGGGTTTGATGGCTACACCTTC. The encoded protein is CASSPGGFDGYTF.

This clonotype has ten or more counts. This rearrangement joins TRBV29-1 to TRBJ2-5; 7 bases agree with TRBD2. Germline V gives CDR1 SQVTM, CDR2 ANQGSEA. The CDR3 totals 13 residues. V lost 1 base, J lost 7 bases, and 6 bases stayed unmatched. The CDR3 DNA sequence: TGCAGCGTTGAAGCGGGGGGTCGAGGGACCCAGTACTTC. Translating it yields CSVEAGGRGTQYF.

The J gene is TRBJ2-1, the V gene TRBV25-1, with D perhaps being TRBD1 or TRBD2 (5 bases each). Trimming removed 11 bases from V and 6 bases from J, with 14 bases in between. Looked up from germline, CDR1 is MGHDK and CDR2 is SYGVNS. CDR3 length: 12 amino acids. CDR3 nucleotide sequence: TGTGCCGACAGTGTGGACTTCAATGAGCAGTTCTTC. It encodes CADSVDFNEQFF.

J is TRBJ2-1 and V is TRBV5-1; 7 bases match TRBD2. CDR1 is SGHRS, CDR2 YFSETQ, per germline. The CDR3 length is 16 residues. V lost 3 bases to trimming and J lost 3 bases; unmatched junction nucleotides: 9. For the CDR3, the DNA is TGCGCCAGCAGCTGGACCGGGACGGGGGGCTACAATGAGCAGTTCTTC. Amino acid sequence: CASSWTGTGGYNEQFF. Complete variable domain (other parts from reference TRBV5-1 and TRBJ2-1): KAGVTQTPRYLIKTRGQQVTLSCSPISGHRSVSWYQQTPGQGLQFLFEYFSETQRNKGNFPGRFSGRQFSNSRSEMNVSTLELGDSALYLCASSWTGTGGYNEQFFGPGTRLTVL.

This clonotype was found many times. The V and J genes are TRBV20-1 and TRBJ2-1; D not resolved. This CDR3 is 15 amino acids long. Germline lookup yields CDR1 DFQATT and CDR2 SNEGSKA (reference sequence). Between the trimmed V and J ends, which lost 3 bases and 0 bases, there was a span of 12 bases. The CDR3 loop is CSASPTLNSYNEQFF. The CDR3 DNA is TGCAGTGCTAGTCCTACACTCAACTCCTACAATGAGCAGTTCTTC.

About this clonotype itself: A read error is possible here, since a much larger clone lies one base away. This chain joins TRBV28 and TRBJ2-7, with D possibly being TRBD1 (5 bases). Looked up from germline, CDR1 is MDHEN and CDR2 is SYDVKM. The CDR3 has 14 residues. CDR3: CAGSTRAGSYEQYF. CDR3 coding DNA: TGTGCCGGCAGTACCAGGGCCGGCTCCTACGAGCAGTACTTC.

This clonotype was detected many times. The rearrangement uses TRBV30 and TRBJ2-5, with 13 positions matching TRBD2. The CDR3 consists of 16 residues. The junction had 9 bases not matched to a gene; V was cut back by 3 bases and J by 5 bases. The germline V gene encodes CDR1 GTSNPN and CDR2 SVGIG (reference sequence). CDR3 in DNA: TGTGCCTGGAGGGGGGGACTAGCGGGATCGAGGGAGACCCAGTACTTC. As protein: CAWRGGLAGSRETQYF.

This clonotype was seen many times. The chain employs TRBV27 and TRBJ2-4; 7 bases match TRBD1. Losses at the gene ends were 3 bases for V and 5 bases for J; bases not matched to a gene: 4. Per germline, CDR1 MNHEY and CDR2 SMNVEV (reference sequence). There are 14 residues in the CDR3. CDR3 sequence reads: CASSFRDSENIQYF. DNA of the CDR3: TGTGCCAGCAGTTTCCGGGACAGTGAAAACATTCAGTACTTC.

The rearrangement links TRBV7-9 to TRBJ1-1; D is unclear. CDR3 length: 14 amino acids. Germline CDR1 is SEHNR and CDR2 is FQNEAQ (reference sequence). V was pared by 5 bases and J by 4 bases, with 14 bases between. CDR3 sequence: CASSTTGRVTEAFF. In DNA, the CDR3 is TGTGCCAGCAGCACGACCGGTCGGGTCACTGAAGCTTTCTTT.

As regards this clonotype: A much bigger clone sits one base away, suggesting this may be a read error. The V gene is TRBV20-1, the J gene TRBJ2-7; unclear D gene. Germline assignment: CDR1 DFQATT and CDR2 SNEGSKA (reference sequence). This CDR3 comprises 12 residues. The CDR3 loop is CNARVRPYEQYF. CDR3 sequence (DNA): TGCAATGCTAGAGTTCGCCCCTACGAGCAGTACTTC.

This clonotype was detected ten times or more. This sequence joins TRBV9 and TRBJ2-1, with D perhaps TRBD2 (6 bases). Germline-derived CDR1 and CDR2 are SGDLS and YYNGEE. The CDR3 extends over 15 amino acids. V shed 3 bases and J shed 9 bases, with 19 bases lying between them. The CDR3 DNA sequence: TGTGCCAGCAGCGAGGGGCGGGGCCCCTTACCTGAGCAGTTCTTC. Protein product: CASSEGRGPLPEQFF.

This clonotype was recorded a few times. Just one base apart from a much larger clone, this may be a read error. This chain links TRBV29-1 with TRBJ2-1, with 7 bases matching TRBD1. Germline CDR1 and CDR2: SQVTM and ANQGSEA. With V trimmed by 6 bases and J by 6 bases, 11 bases remained unmatched. CDR3 size: 14 residues. In DNA form, the CDR3 reads TGCAGCGTACGCTGGGACAGTGCTTTCAATGAGCAGTTCTTC. As protein: CSVRWDSAFNEQFF.

With regard to this clonotype: A read error likely explains this, since a far larger clone differs by one base. The chain recombines TRBV9 with TRBJ2-1; 11 bases match TRBD1. This CDR3 has 16 residues. The J segment lost 2 bases and the V segment lost 3 bases, leaving 4 bases of the junction unmatched. CDR1 and CDR2 (germline): SGDLS, YYNGEE. CDR3 coding DNA: TGTGCCAGCAGCGCCGGGACAGGGGGAACCTACAATGAGCAGTTCTTC. It yields the protein CASSAGTGGTYNEQFF.

To note about this clonotype: A far larger clone differs by one base, so this is likely a read error. The chain uses TRBV6-2 or TRBV6-3 and TRBJ2-1; 9 bases match TRBD2. Germline CDR1 reads MNHEY; CDR2 reads SVGEGT. The CDR3 is 17 amino acids. The CDR3 bases are TGTCCCAGCAGTGAAGCGGGGGGACAGAAACCTTACAATGAGCAGTTCTTC. Translation: CPSSEAGGQKPYNEQFF.

On this clonotype: A clone one base away is much larger, so this may be a read error. The genes are TRBV10-1 and TRBJ2-3; D gene ambiguous. Germline V lookup: CDR1 WNHNN, CDR2 SYGVQD (reference sequence). CDR3 length: 14 amino acids. CDR3 DNA sequence: TGCGCCAGCAGTGAGTCGATGGGGTCAGATACGCAGTGTTTT. This translates into CASSESMGSDTQCF.

With regard to this clonotype: A much bigger clone sits one base away, suggesting this may be a read error. The rearrangement links TRBV6-1 to TRBJ2-5, with 7 bases aligning to TRBD2. The CDR3 contains 16 residues. Trimming at V came to 1 base and at J to 1 base, leaving 6 bases not matched to a gene. Germline V gene data show CDR1 as MNHNS and CDR2 as SASEGT. CDR3 nucleotides: TGTGCCAGCAGTGAAGGAGAGGGACTACTCCAAGAGACCCAGTACTTC. Amino acids: CASSEGEGLLQETQYF.

This clonotype has at least ten counts. The chain employs TRBV19 and TRBJ2-5, with D tentatively TRBD1 (6 bases). The CDR3 covers 15 residues. In germline, CDR1 is LNHDA, CDR2 SQIVND (reference sequence). The V end was cut by 3 bases, the J end by 5 bases, with 16 bases between. The CDR3 loop reads CASSIARGEDETQYF. CDR3 nucleotides: TGTGCCAGTAGTATTGCCAGGGGTGAGGACGAGACCCAGTACTTC.